This T cell receptor (beta chain) derives from a study of blood T cell repertoires in COVID-19. Background on the study: Sites across the United States, Italy and Spain contributed samples from acute and convalescent COVID-19.

The germline CDR1 and CDR2 sequences are SGHRS and YFSETQ. Trimming cost V 0 bases and J 9 bases, with 10 bases left between them. CDR3 length: 14 residues. Residents of around 24 US areas, aged about 18 to 95 years, made up the participants. Exposed enrollees encountered a COVID-19 case at some point within 2 weeks before study entry. Data came from immunoSEQ multiplex PCR; TCRdb stores just in-frame clones and leaves some out. The profile shows 250,000 to 300,000 clones, approximately 80% of them singletons. The source of this sequence is a man between 35 and 55 years old who had been exposed to COVID-19. The sequenced sample consisted of PBMCs or T cells enriched from blood (not recorded which). This chain connects TRBV5-1 to TRBJ1-6; D is uncertain. The DNA for the CDR3 is TGCGCCAGCAGCTTGGGGCAGAAAAGTTCACCCCTCCACTTT. It specifies CASSLGQKSSPLHF.